Below are 4 T cell receptor beta chains sequenced from a single sample in a study of CD8 T cells in Susac syndrome. cDNA came from around 0.54 to 1 ug RNA primed by random hexamers. TCRdb fed the immunoSEQ multiplex PCR reads into MiXCR, producing one record per CDR3 protein. The top ten hold about 0.65% of the sample, which has tens of thousands of distinct CDR3 sequences, approximately 96% seen once. The source material was CD8+ T cells from PBMCs. These receptors were collected from a human donor with Susac syndrome.

The chain employs TRBV18 and TRBJ2-7; the match to TRBD1 covers 10 bases. The CDR3 runs 15 residues. With V trimmed by 3 bases and J by 3 bases, 5 bases remained unmatched. In germline, CDR1 is KGHSH, CDR2 LQKENI. CDR3 bases: TGTGCCAGCTCACCTGGGACAGGGGAGATCTACGAGCAGTACTTC. This codes for CASSPGTGEIYEQYF.

This rearrangement joins TRBV11-2 to TRBJ1-6, with D hard to call. CDR3 length equals 13 residues. CDR1 SGHAT and CDR2 FQNNGV come from the germline V gene. Trimming cost V 1 base and J 10 bases, with 8 bases left between them. The chain's CDR3 is CASSLGVGSPLHF. CDR3 in DNA: TGTGCCAGCAGCTTAGGGGTCGGCTCACCCCTCCACTTT. Combining the CDR3 with reference TRBV11-2 and TRBJ1-6 gives the whole variable domain EAGVAQSPRYKIIEKRQSVAFWCNPISGHATLYWYQQILGQGPKLLIQFQNNGVVDDSQLPKDRFSAERLKGVDSTLKIQPAKLEDSAVYLCASSLGVGSPLHFGNGTRLTVT.

The J gene is TRBJ2-2, the V gene TRBV30; 9 bases align to TRBD1. CDR1 GTSNPN and CDR2 SVGIG come from the germline V gene (reference sequence). Losses at the gene ends were 3 bases for V and 5 bases for J; bases not matched to a gene: 7. The CDR3 consists of 15 residues. DNA for the CDR3: TGTGCCTGGAGCGCCCGGGACAGGGCGACCGGGGAGCTGTTTTTT. Translating it yields CAWSARDRATGELFF.

This chain uses TRBV5-1 with TRBJ2-7; TRBD2 agrees at 9 bases. The CDR3 runs 16 residues. Looked up from germline, CDR1 is SGHRS and CDR2 is YFSETQ. With V trimmed by 0 bases and J by 1 base, 5 bases remained unmatched. CDR3: CASSLDSGGESYEQYF. In nucleotides, the CDR3 is TGCGCCAGCAGCTTGGATAGCGGGGGTGAATCCTACGAGCAGTACTTC.